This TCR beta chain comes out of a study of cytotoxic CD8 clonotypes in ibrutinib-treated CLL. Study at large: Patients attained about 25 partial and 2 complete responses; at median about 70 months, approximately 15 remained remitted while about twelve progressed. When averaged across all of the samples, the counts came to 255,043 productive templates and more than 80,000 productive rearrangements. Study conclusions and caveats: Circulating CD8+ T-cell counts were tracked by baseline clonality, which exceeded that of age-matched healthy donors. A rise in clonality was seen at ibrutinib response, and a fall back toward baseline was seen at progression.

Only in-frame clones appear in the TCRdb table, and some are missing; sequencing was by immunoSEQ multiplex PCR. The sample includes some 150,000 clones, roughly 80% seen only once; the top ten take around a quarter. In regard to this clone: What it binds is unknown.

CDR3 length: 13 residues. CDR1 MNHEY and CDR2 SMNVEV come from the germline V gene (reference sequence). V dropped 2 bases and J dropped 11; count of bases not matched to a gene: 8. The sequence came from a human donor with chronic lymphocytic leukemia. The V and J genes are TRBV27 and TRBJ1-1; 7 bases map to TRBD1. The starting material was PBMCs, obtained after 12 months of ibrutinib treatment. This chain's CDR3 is CASSLGGQTRAFF. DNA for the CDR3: TGTGCCAGCAGTTTAGGGGGACAGACGAGGGCTTTCTTT.